This TCR beta chain derives from a study of control samples from healthy donors and cancer patients. There are 16 residues in the CDR3. Germline V gives CDR1 SGHDT, CDR2 YYEEEE. Trimming removed 4 bases from V and 5 bases from J; junction bases left unmatched: 7. Some clones are missing from TCRdb's copy, which holds only in-frame ones; the method was immunoSEQ multiplex PCR. Of some 130,000 clones in the sample, 70% to 90% were seen once. This sequence originates from a woman in her twenties or thirties in good health. The chain has TRBV5-6 and TRBJ1-4; 11 nucleotides match TRBD1. The source material was blood. The CDR3 region is CASSTRTGGANEKLFF. The CDR3 DNA is TGTGCCAGCAGCACCAGGACAGGGGGCGCAAATGAAAAACTGTTTTTT.